Listed here are 27 T cell receptor beta chains from one sample, sequenced in a study of shared clonotypes between healthy human individuals (dated by TCRdb to the early 2020s). Library preparation used the immunoSEQ multiplex PCR assay. TCRdb obtained this table from immuneACCESS and retained in-frame rearrangements with V and J assigned. These tables miss some clones; where compared with another copy, unresolved V genes account for less than half of the shortfall, and the remainder is unexplained. The sample table shows 1,100,000 or so clones, and roughly 74% are seen once. The top ten clonotypes cover approximately 0.5% of the sample. Sequenced sample: memory CD4+ T cells from PBMCs. This sample's cell subset or site label indicates: CD45RA-negative fraction. The receptors shown here come from a man younger than 35 in good health. Some clones in this sample may be carry-over from other donors' samples.

The chain recombines TRBV7-9 with TRBJ1-1; D call uncertain. The CDR3 is 13 residues long. Trimming pared 5 bases from V and 5 bases from J, leaving 12 bases between. CDR1 and CDR2 from the germline V gene are SEHNR and FQNEAQ (reference sequence). CDR3 coding DNA: TGTGCCAGCAGCCCGCAAGAAGGGACTGAAGCTTTCTTT. Its translation is CASSPQEGTEAFF. Full variable domain (remainder filled in from reference TRBV7-9 and TRBJ1-1): DTGVSQNPRHKITKRGQNVTFRCDPISEHNRLYWYRQTLGQGPEFLTYFQNEAQLEKSRLLSDRFSAERPKGSFSTLEIQRTEQGDSAMYLCASSPQEGTEAFFGQGTRLTVV.

This sequence joins TRBV18 and TRBJ2-1, with D perhaps TRBD2 (6 bases). From germline, CDR1 is KGHSH and CDR2 LQKENI. V was clipped by 2 bases and J by 4 bases, with 15 bases between them. The CDR3 totals 16 residues. The CDR3 sequence: CASSPIVGGYYNEQFF. Written as DNA, the CDR3 is TGTGCCAGCTCACCAATCGTGGGGGGATATTACAATGAGCAGTTCTTC.

This sequence joins TRBV6-1 and TRBJ2-1; possible D gene TRBD1, 5 bases. Between the trimmed V and J ends, which lost 6 bases and 3 bases, there was a span of 9 bases. CDR1 MNHNS and CDR2 SASEGT come from the germline V gene. This CDR3 is built from 13 residues. CDR3 sequence reads: CASRRQFYNEQFF. CDR3 nucleotide sequence: TGTGCCAGCAGGAGACAGTTCTACAATGAGCAGTTCTTC.

V usage is TRBV28 and J usage is TRBJ1-5; TRBD1 agrees at 9 bases. Germline V gives CDR1 MDHEN, CDR2 SYDVKM. Trimming took 5 bases from V and 4 from J; bases not matched to a gene: 6. The CDR3 totals 15 residues. CDR3 DNA sequence: TGTGCCAGCAGTCCTATGGGGACAGGGAATCAGCCCCAGCATTTT. It codes for CASSPMGTGNQPQHF.

This clone appeared a single time. V and J are TRBV6-5 and TRBJ2-2; TRBD2 matches at 7 bases. Germline lookup yields CDR1 MNHEY and CDR2 SVGAGI. This CDR3 region has 13 residues. The junction had 5 bases not matched to a gene; V was cut back by 6 bases and J by 7 bases. DNA of the CDR3: TGTGCCAGCAGCCTCAGGGAGGGCGGGGAGCTGTTTTTT. It is translated as CASSLREGGELFF.

CDR3 coding DNA: TGTGCCAGCAGCTTATCGGGACGGATGAGCTCTGGAAACACCATATATTTT. Its translation: CASSLSGRMSSGNTIYF. This chain links TRBV7-2 with TRBJ1-3; TRBD1 is a possible D gene (5 bases). The CDR3 covers 17 residues. Germline CDR1 and CDR2: SGHTA and FQGNSA. Trimming removed 2 bases at V and 0 bases at J, with 14 bases between.

This clone was seen a single time. V is TRBV11-2 and J is TRBJ2-7, with D possibly being TRBD2 (7 bases). Germline loops: CDR1 SGHAT, CDR2 FQNNGV. Deletions cut 5 bases from V and 3 bases from J, with 20 bases between. This CDR3 has 16 amino acids. This CDR3 is CASSRTSGGTSYEQYF. The CDR3 coding sequence is TGTGCCAGCAGCCGCACCTCCGGGGGGACAAGCTACGAGCAGTACTTC.

The V gene is TRBV6-5, the J gene TRBJ1-1, with 7 nucleotides matching TRBD1. V dropped 6 bases and J dropped 2; count of bases not matched to a gene: 3. CDR1 is MNHEY, CDR2 SVGAGI, per germline. The CDR3 runs 13 residues. The CDR3 spells CASRWDRNTEAFF. CDR3 DNA: TGTGCCAGCAGGTGGGACAGAAACACTGAAGCTTTCTTT.

This clone was seen a handful of times. The chain employs TRBV5-1 and TRBJ2-3; possibly TRBD2 for D (6 bases). With 5 bases removed from V and 1 base from J, the gap between germline ends came to 11 bases. The length of the CDR3 is 14 residues. Germline CDR1 is SGHRS and CDR2 is YFSETQ. The CDR3 nucleotides are TGCGCCAGCAGACGGGAGTTGGGCACAGATACGCAGTATTTT. Translating gives CASRRELGTDTQYF.

V gene TRBV28 combines with J gene TRBJ2-1; 12 nucleotides align to TRBD2. The CDR3 runs 16 residues. Germline CDR1 MDHEN, CDR2 SYDVKM. The V segment lost 8 bases and the J segment 9 bases; nucleotides outside the gene matches: 14. The CDR3 DNA follows: TGTGCCAGCTCCTACTACTCTAGCGGGAGGGCCATTGAGCAGTTCTTC. It translates to CASSYYSSGRAIEQFF.

This clone showed up just once. The V gene is TRBV29-1, the J gene TRBJ1-2; D uncertain. This CDR3 has 12 amino acids. V gave up 1 base and J gave up 5 bases, with 8 bases separating them. Germline V gives CDR1 SQVTM, CDR2 ANQGSEA. CDR3 amino acids: CSVEARPYGYTF. CDR3 DNA: TGCAGCGTTGAAGCCCGTCCGTATGGCTACACCTTC.

This chain connects TRBV30 to TRBJ2-7; 11 bases fit TRBD2. Trimming removed 3 bases from V and 9 bases from J; junction bases left unmatched: 7. Germline assignment: CDR1 GTSNPN and CDR2 SVGIG (reference sequence). The CDR3 runs 13 residues. The CDR3 reads CAWRPTSGRVQYF. Written as DNA, the CDR3 is TGTGCCTGGAGGCCTACTAGCGGGAGAGTGCAGTACTTC.

The chain combines TRBV10-3 with TRBJ2-1, with 10 positions matching TRBD2. Germline lookup yields CDR1 ENHRY and CDR2 SYGVKD. The CDR3 loop spans 15 amino acids. V shed 8 bases and J 8 bases; nucleotides not matched to a gene: 12. CDR3 nucleotide sequence: TGTGCCATCGCCCAGAAGCGGGAGGGCCTCTATGAGCAGTTCTTC. Its translation is CAIAQKREGLYEQFF.

The chain couples TRBV11-2 to TRBJ2-3; D remains unclear. The CDR3 length is 15 residues. The V gene lost 4 bases and the J gene lost 6 bases, with 17 bases spanning the gap. Germline CDR1 reads SGHAT; CDR2 reads FQNNGV. For the CDR3, the DNA is TGTGCCAGCAGCTCTCATCCGGGTTCCGGCGATACGCAGTATTTT. Translated: CASSSHPGSGDTQYF.

The chain has TRBV5-4 and TRBJ2-4, with 9 bases matching TRBD1. V gave up 3 bases and J gave up 0 bases; unmatched junction bases: 10. The germline CDR1 and CDR2 sequences are SGHNT and YYREEE (reference sequence). CDR3 length equals 18 residues. CDR3 in DNA: TGTGCCAGCAGCTCACCGGGACAGGGACTACTAGCCAAAAACATTCAGTACTTC. It translates to CASSSPGQGLLAKNIQYF.

The chain uses TRBV5-4 and TRBJ2-3; 8 bases fit TRBD2. Germline V gene sequence: CDR1 SGHNT, CDR2 YYREEE (reference sequence). J was trimmed by 5 bases and V by 0 bases; bases with no gene match: 5. The CDR3 is made up of 15 amino acids. The CDR3 nucleotides read TGTGCCAGCAGCTTGGTCGTCGGGGGGGGAGATACGCAGTATTTT. Protein: CASSLVVGGGDTQYF. Full variable domain (missing parts from reference TRBV5-4 and TRBJ2-3): ETGVTQSPTHLIKTRGQQVTLRCSSQSGHNTVSWYQQALGQGPQFIFQYYREEENGRGNFPPRFSGLQFPNYSSELNVNALELDDSALYLCASSLVVGGGDTQYFGPGTRLTVL.

This clone came up once. Within the sample, other DNA sequences also encode this same CDR3. The chain is built from TRBV5-1 and TRBJ1-1, with unresolved D. The V gene's germline CDR1 is SGHRS and CDR2 YFSETQ. The CDR3 runs 15 residues. V was clipped by 0 bases and J by 0 bases, with 9 bases between them. In nucleotides, the CDR3 is TGCGCCAGCAGCTTGGACGGACGGATGAACACTGAAGCTTTCTTT. Translated, it gives CASSLDGRMNTEAFF.

This chain connects TRBV11-3 to TRBJ1-1; D is unclear. V was trimmed by 3 bases and J by 5 bases, leaving 7 bases between them. The CDR3 is 12 amino acids. Germline V gene data show CDR1 as SGHNT and CDR2 as YENEEA. CDR3 region: CASSFSGTEAFF. In nucleotides, the CDR3 is TGTGCCAGCAGCTTTTCGGGTACTGAAGCTTTCTTT.

This clone was recorded only once. The chain couples TRBV19 to TRBJ1-3; possibly TRBD1 for D (5 bases). The CDR3 extends over 13 amino acids. With 5 bases removed from V and 3 bases from J, the gap between germline ends came to 8 bases. Germline assignment: CDR1 LNHDA and CDR2 SQIVND (reference sequence). CDR3 loop: CASSQGLGNTIYF. The CDR3 DNA sequence: TGTGCCAGTAGTCAGGGACTTGGAAACACCATATATTTT.

Concerning this clone itself: At the DNA level, this CDR3 is encoded by other sequences in the same sample as well. This chain uses TRBV18 with TRBJ2-3; D gene uncertain. The CDR3 loop spans 13 amino acids. Germline V gene sequence: CDR1 KGHSH, CDR2 LQKENI. Trimming took 3 bases from V and 0 from J, leaving 4 bases between them. In DNA, the CDR3 is TGTGCCAGCTCACCGCCCAGCACAGATACGCAGTATTTT. Its translation: CASSPPSTDTQYF.

The V gene is TRBV28, the J gene TRBJ1-1, with no clear D. The CDR3 has 12 amino acids. With 6 bases removed from V and 0 bases from J, the gap between germline ends came to 5 bases. Germline assignment: CDR1 MDHEN and CDR2 SYDVKM. For the CDR3, the DNA is TGTGCCAGCAGGCAACTGAACACTGAAGCTTTCTTT. This sequence encodes CASRQLNTEAFF.

The chain recombines TRBV5-4 with TRBJ2-7; the match to TRBD1 covers 8 bases. V trimming: 4 bases; J trimming: 4 bases; junction bases outside the gene matches: 10. CDR1 and CDR2 (germline): SGHNT, YYREEE (reference sequence). The CDR3 totals 15 residues. CDR3 loop: CASSHGQGGWYEQYF. CDR3 nucleotides: TGTGCCAGCAGCCATGGACAGGGAGGTTGGTACGAGCAGTACTTC.

This clone was recorded once. The V and J genes are TRBV18 and TRBJ1-2, with 7 bases matching TRBD1. The length of the CDR3 is 13 residues. V gave up 4 bases and J gave up 6 bases; unmatched junction bases: 5. Germline assignment: CDR1 KGHSH and CDR2 LQKENI. The CDR3 region has the DNA TGTGCCAGCTCACTCGACAGGGAGAATGGCTACACCTTC. It is translated as CASSLDRENGYTF. The complete variable domain, with remaining parts taken from reference TRBV18 and TRBJ1-2, reads NAGVMQNPRHLVRRRGQEARLRCSPMKGHSHVYWYRQLPEEGLKFMVYLQKENIIDESGMPKERFSAEFPKEGPSILRIQQVVRGDSAAYFCASSLDRENGYTFGSGTRLTVV.

This clone came up once. The chain employs TRBV27 and TRBJ1-1; the D gene is possibly TRBD1 (6 bases). Germline V CDR1 and CDR2: MNHEY, SMNVEV (reference sequence). The CDR3 has 13 residues. V lost 6 bases and J 6 bases, leaving 14 bases between the germline ends. CDR3 sequence (DNA): TGTGCCAGCAGAGCGCACAGGGTGGCTGAAGCTTTCTTT. This translates into CASRAHRVAEAFF.

The chain employs TRBV5-8 and TRBJ1-2, with 7 bases aligning to TRBD1. The CDR3 loop spans 16 amino acids. The V gene end was trimmed by 4 bases and the J gene end by 0 bases; junction bases not matched to a gene: 9. Germline CDR1 and CDR2: SGHTS and YDEGEE. CDR3 amino acids: CASSQGDRLSNYGYTF. The CDR3 nucleotides read TGTGCCAGCAGCCAGGGGGACCGATTATCTAACTATGGCTACACCTTC.

The chain joins TRBV7-3 to TRBJ2-7; 14 bases are a match to TRBD2. The junction had 3 bases not matched to a gene; V was cut back by 3 bases and J by 5 bases. This CDR3 comprises 15 residues. The germline V gene encodes CDR1 SGHTA and CDR2 FQGTGA. CDR3 DNA sequence: TGTGCCAGCAGCTTCTCGGGACTAGCGGGAGACGAGCAGTACTTC. It encodes CASSFSGLAGDEQYF.

On this clone: This is likely an artifact of a read error, given a far larger clone one base away. This CDR3 fails to terminate in the conserved phenylalanine or tryptophan, so it likely reflects a read error. The genes are TRBV6-5 and TRBJ2-7; 7 nucleotides align to TRBD2. Germline V gene sequence: CDR1 MNHEY, CDR2 SVGAGI. Losses at the gene ends were 6 bases for V and 4 bases for J; bases not matched to a gene: 6. The CDR3 totals 13 residues. CDR3: CASSASGSYEQYL. The CDR3 DNA reads as TGTGCCAGCAGCGCTAGCGGATCGTACGAGCAGTACCTC.